This paragraph covers one TCR beta chain sequence. Clones were read by immunoSEQ multiplex PCR, and TCRdb kept only the in-frame ones, dropping some. The data contain approximately 55,000 clones, 71% of them singletons. V trimming: 4 bases; J trimming: 3 bases; junction bases outside the gene matches: 5. Germline CDR1 MGHDK, CDR2 SYGVNS. The CDR3 contains 14 residues. The sample is drawn from a study of T cell clones after liver transplantation. Whole-study context: Blood was drawn pre-transplant, before withdrawal, and after full or failed withdrawal.

The chain combines TRBV25-1 with TRBJ1-2, with TRBD1 identical over 7 bases. The receptor was derived from a human donor who received a liver transplant. Material: CD4+ T cells from blood, obtained before liver transplant. CDR3 nucleotide sequence: TGTGCCAGCAGTGCCATTACAGGGGACTATGGCTACACCTTC. Its translation: CASSAITGDYGYTF.